This paragraph covers one T cell receptor beta chain sequence. This sample was included in a study of T cells in Graves' hyperthyroidism and ophthalmopathy. J was trimmed by 8 bases and V by 3 bases; bases with no gene match: 4. The CDR3 runs to 14 residues. CDR1 LGHDT and CDR2 YNNKEL come from the germline V gene (reference sequence). There were TCR beta CDR3 regions amplified from RNA transcripts. A set of HTBI primers served as the primers for a first-round RT-PCR of the TCR CDR3. TCRdb independently ran MiXCR on the multiplex PCR reads; one entry per CDR3 protein. Seen here are hundreds of thousands of distinct CDR3 sequences, around 42% observed once, and the top ten hold about 7.8%.

The sequence was collected from a woman in her late teens or twenties with Graves' hyperthyroidism. The specimen was peripheral blood or thyroid tissue (not recorded which). This chain connects TRBV3-1 to TRBJ1-3; 10 nucleotides align to TRBD1. CDR3: CASSQRDRGDTIYF. Here the CDR3 DNA reads TGTGCCAGCAGCCAGAGGGACAGGGGAGACACCATATATTTT.